This T cell receptor (beta chain) is drawn from a study of shared clonotypes between healthy human individuals. For the study at large: Per-donor plates numbered three CD4 naive, three CD4 memory, two CD8 naive and one CD8 memory.

The length of the CDR3 is 18 residues. V gave up 1 base and J gave up 9 bases; unmatched junction bases: 19. Germline V lookup: CDR1 SGHDT, CDR2 YYEEEE. Profiling relied on immunoSEQ multiplex PCR, and the TCRdb table lists in-frame clones only, not all of them. This sample has around 1,100,000 clones, with around 77% found just once. On this clone itself: The antigen is unknown.

General study findings and limits: Incomplete sequencing of sorted subsets was indicated by rarefaction despite large depth. Among non-shared clonotypes, generation probabilities were lower than among those shared by all four donors. When naive CD4 clonotypes were compared across several donors, approximately 5% were shared.

The material sequenced was memory CD4+ T cells from PBMCs. The subset was: CD45RA-negative fraction. This TCR was sampled from a man between 18 and 29 years old in good health. Some clones in this sample may be carry-over from other donors' samples. The chain recombines TRBV5-6 with TRBJ2-1; 7 positions match TRBD2. The CDR3, as DNA: TGTGCCAGCAGCTTGCAAGTGAGGTTCGGACTAGTTGAGGGTGAGCAGTTCTTC. It specifies CASSLQVRFGLVEGEQFF.